The 6 T cell receptor beta chains presented below share a single source sample, sequenced in a study of blood T cell repertoires in COVID-19. Method: immunoSEQ multiplex PCR; TCRdb's copy keeps in-frame clones and lacks some. The sample comprises about 140,000 clones, 70% to 90% of which are singletons, and around 3.2% rests with the top ten. What was sequenced was PBMCs or T cells enriched from blood (not recorded which). The receptors here all came from a woman between 50 and 59 years old with acute COVID-19.

The CDR3 DNA is TGTGCCAGCTCGACGGGACTAGTGAACACTGAAGCTTTCTTT. It is translated as CASSTGLVNTEAFF. J is TRBJ1-1 and V is TRBV18; D may be TRBD1 (5 bases). The CDR3 loop spans 14 amino acids. Germline lookup yields CDR1 KGHSH and CDR2 LQKENI. V was pared by 6 bases and J by 0 bases, with 11 bases between.

J is TRBJ2-7 and V is TRBV28, with 7 positions matching TRBD2. The CDR3 spans 14 residues. In germline, CDR1 is MDHEN, CDR2 SYDVKM. V lost 5 bases and J lost 5; bases outside the gene matches: 9. This chain's CDR3 is CASSPTTSRHEQYF. CDR3 bases: TGTGCCAGCAGTCCCACGACTAGCCGCCACGAGCAGTACTTC.

CDR3 nucleotide sequence: TGTGCCAGCAGCCAAGATGGGGGGGGAGTAAGCGAGCAGTACTTC. Translating it yields CASSQDGGGVSEQYF. The V and J genes are TRBV4-2 and TRBJ2-7, with 7 bases identical to TRBD2. The CDR3 runs to 15 residues. Germline CDR1 and CDR2: LGHNA and YNFKEQ. The junction had 8 bases not matched to a gene; V was cut back by 0 bases and J by 6 bases.

The J gene is TRBJ2-1, the V gene TRBV15; the D gene is possibly TRBD2 (6 bases). Trimming removed 1 base at V and 7 bases at J, with 11 bases between. The CDR3 is 14 amino acids. Germline V gives CDR1 LNHNV, CDR2 YYDKDF (reference sequence). The CDR3 nucleotides read TGTGCCACCAGCAGAGTGGCTAGCGCGAATGAGCAGTTCTTC. Protein sequence: CATSRVASANEQFF.

The genes are TRBV7-7 and TRBJ2-5, with 8 bases identical to TRBD1. With V trimmed by 5 bases and J by 9 bases, 14 bases remained unmatched. Looked up from germline, CDR1 is SSHAT and CDR2 is FNYEAQ (reference sequence). The CDR3 extends over 15 amino acids. The CDR3 here is CASSPRQGTGGAQYF. The CDR3 DNA sequence: TGTGCCAGCAGCCCGAGACAGGGGACCGGTGGGGCCCAGTACTTC.

There are a few counts of this clone. The chain combines TRBV4-1 with TRBJ2-7; TRBD1 agrees at 8 bases. Germline CDR1 is MGHRA and CDR2 is YSYEKL. J lost 3 bases, V lost 3 bases, and 7 bases had no gene match. There are 15 residues in the CDR3. CDR3 residues: CASSQAGQEIYEQYF. CDR3 nucleotide sequence: TGCGCCAGCAGCCAGGCGGGACAGGAGATCTACGAGCAGTACTTC.